This T cell receptor (beta chain) comes out of a study of T cell clonotyping in hematopoietic cell transplantation (TCRdb year 2021). Broadly, across the study: Recipient samples taken before transplant were obtained following cytoreduction. Recruitment of patients ran from late 2015 to January 2017, and follow-up continued until September 2020 or until death. The study collected 135 blood samples from 30 to 45 consecutive transplant recipients and their related donors.

With the immunoSEQ assay, which is a bias-controlled multiplex PCR relying on V- and J-specific primers, TCR beta CDR3 regions were amplified from genomic DNA. A proprietary barcode and Illumina adapter sequences were added to the CDR3 amplicons in a second PCR step. An Illumina MiSeq instrument was used to sequence the CDR3 libraries. The authors' pipeline ran thus. Export and quality control were handled in immunoSEQ Analyzer 3.0, while downstream analyses relied on R Bioconductor and Immunarch. Only productive rearrangements in the normalized downsampled data set went into calculating the repertoire metrics. In the normalized cohort, clonotypes with more than 5 templates were defined as pathologically expanded. The Inverse Simpson Index was used to measure repertoire diversity. The non-normalized data set was used for CMV-specificity analyses so that all clonotypes could be captured. TCRdb re-hosts the immuneACCESS table, in-frame sequences only. Its copies lack some clones; in the studies checked, an unresolved V gene accounts for under half of them, and the cause for the rest is not known. The DNA was the basis for D and trimming; V, J and clone size are from that table. In this sample the table shows around 19,000 clones, roughly 88% of which occur a single time. Under 10% of the sample comes from the top ten.

The intended sense of this specimen's time point label: recipient sample about 28 days before transplant, after cytoreduction. Recipient blood was collected about 28 days before transplant and at days 30, 100 and 180 after transplant. Nuclei Lysis Solution was used to extract genomic DNA from fresh or cryopreserved unfractionated peripheral blood mononuclear cells. Per the germline V gene, SQVTM is the CDR1 and ANQGSEA is the CDR2. For this chain, trimming is 0 bases at the V end and 4 bases at the J end, and the number of junction bases without a gene match is 9. The CDR3 has 15 amino acids, counting the end cysteine and phenylalanine. Left in the record is the CDR3 DNA by itself, 45 bases read in frame from the first base. Remarks on this clone: There is no known antigen for this receptor. Base quality data are lacking; no much larger clone is found one base away.

Study-wide findings and limitations: The sample size was limited and the cells went unsorted, which meant the CD4 and CD8 repertoire contributions could not be told apart. Donor and pretransplant recipient Inverse Simpson Index values predicted broader posttransplant TCR repertoire diversity. A decrease in recipient TCR diversity was observed after transplant, and a progressive increase in pathologically expanded clonotypes was seen from day 30 to day 180. Just a small fraction of recipient repertoires overlapped with donor repertoires, and more than 95% appeared de novo at the given depth.

This TCR was recovered from a man aged 45-65 years with acute myeloid leukemia. Some clones in this sample may be carry-over from other donors' samples. This chain is built from TRBV29-1 and TRBJ2-7; 7 of the junction bases match TRBD1. Sequencing used peripheral blood mononuclear cells, obtained before stem cell transplant. Here is the DNA: TGCAGCGTTGAAGATGGGTACAGGGGAAATTACGAGCAGTACTTC. Protein translation: CSVEDGYRGNYEQYF.